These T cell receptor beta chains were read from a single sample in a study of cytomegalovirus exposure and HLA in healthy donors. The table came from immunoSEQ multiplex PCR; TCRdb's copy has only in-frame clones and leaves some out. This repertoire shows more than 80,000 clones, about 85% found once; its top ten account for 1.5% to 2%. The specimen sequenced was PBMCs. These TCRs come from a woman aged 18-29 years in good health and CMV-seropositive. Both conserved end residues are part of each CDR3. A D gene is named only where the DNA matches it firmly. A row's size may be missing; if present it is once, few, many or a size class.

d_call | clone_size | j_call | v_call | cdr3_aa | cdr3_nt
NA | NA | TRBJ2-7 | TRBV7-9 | CASSLPSDEQYF | TGTGCCAGCAGCTTACCCTCCGACGAGCAGTACTTC
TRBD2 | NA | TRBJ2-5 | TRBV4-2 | CASSPGSSGYQETQYF | TGTGCCAGCAGCCCCGGATCTAGCGGTTACCAAGAGACCCAGTACTTC
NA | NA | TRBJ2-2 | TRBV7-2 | CASSLASSETGELFF | TGTGCCAGCAGCTTAGCGTCGAGCGAGACCGGGGAGCTGTTTTTT
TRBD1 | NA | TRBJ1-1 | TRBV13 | CASSLKTGGANTEAFF | TGTGCCAGCAGCTTAAAAACAGGGGGCGCGAACACTGAAGCTTTCTTT
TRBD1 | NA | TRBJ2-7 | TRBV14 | CASRDRGRDEQYF | TGTGCCAGCAGGGACAGGGGAAGAGACGAGCAGTACTTC
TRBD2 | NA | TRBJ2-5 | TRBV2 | CASSEERGSETQYF | TGTGCCAGCAGTGAAGAGCGGGGGTCTGAGACCCAGTACTTC
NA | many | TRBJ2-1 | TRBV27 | CASSPRSGEGEQFF | TGTGCCAGCAGTCCCCGCTCAGGGGAGGGTGAGCAGTTCTTC
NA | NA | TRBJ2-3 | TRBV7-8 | CASSFLARDTQYF | TGTGCCAGCAGCTTTCTAGCAAGAGATACGCAGTATTTT
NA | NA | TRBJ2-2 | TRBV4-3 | CASSQGVRGKRDTGELFF | TGCGCCAGCAGCCAAGGGGTCAGGGGGAAGCGGGACACCGGGGAGCTGTTTTTT
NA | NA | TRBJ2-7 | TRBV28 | CASSETGSSYEQYF | TGTGCCAGCAGTGAGACAGGAAGCTCCTACGAGCAGTACTTC
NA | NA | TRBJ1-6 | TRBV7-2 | CASRLTPGAPLHF | TGTGCCAGCAGACTCACCCCCGGTGCACCCCTCCACTTT
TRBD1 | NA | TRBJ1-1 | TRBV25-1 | CASSDPGTGYTEAFF | TGTGCCAGCAGTGATCCTGGGACAGGGTATACTGAAGCTTTCTTT
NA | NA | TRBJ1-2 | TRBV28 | CASSFGSGGAQGYTF | TGTGCCAGCAGTTTCGGTTCTGGAGGGGCTCAAGGCTACACCTTC
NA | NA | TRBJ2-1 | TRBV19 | CASSIILQVEQFF | TGTGCCAGTAGTATAATTCTACAGGTCGAGCAGTTCTTC
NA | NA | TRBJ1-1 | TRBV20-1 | CSALVQAQAFF | TGCAGTGCCCTAGTACAGGCACAAGCTTTCTTT
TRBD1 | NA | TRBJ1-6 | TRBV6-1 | CASNQDRDYNSPLHF | TGTGCCAGCAACCAGGACAGGGACTATAATTCACCCCTCCACTTT
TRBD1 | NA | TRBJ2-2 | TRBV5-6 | CASSATGGSGELFF | TGTGCCAGCAGTGCAACAGGGGGGAGCGGGGAGCTGTTTTTT
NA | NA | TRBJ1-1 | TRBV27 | CASSSTSNTEAFF | TGTGCCAGCAGTTCCACATCGAACACTGAAGCTTTCTTT
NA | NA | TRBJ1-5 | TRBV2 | CASSERGSQPQHF | TGTGCCAGCAGTGAAAGGGGTAGCCAGCCCCAGCATTTT
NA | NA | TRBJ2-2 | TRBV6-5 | CASSTLTGNTGELFF | TGTGCCAGCAGTACCCTGACAGGGAACACCGGGGAGCTGTTTTTT
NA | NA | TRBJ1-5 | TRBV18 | CASSGGGNQPQHF | TGTGCCAGCTCCGGGGGGGGCAATCAGCCCCAGCATTTT
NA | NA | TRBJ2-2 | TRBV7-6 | CASQGAAGELFF | TGTGCCAGCCAAGGGGCGGCCGGGGAGCTGTTTTTT
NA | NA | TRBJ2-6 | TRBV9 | CASSTRERGANVLTF | TGTGCCAGCAGCACCCGGGAGAGGGGGGCCAACGTCCTGACTTTC
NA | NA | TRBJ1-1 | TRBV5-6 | CASSLEQMNTEAFF | TGTGCCAGCAGCTTGGAACAGATGAACACTGAAGCTTTCTTT
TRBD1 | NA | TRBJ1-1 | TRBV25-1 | CASSKGQLNTEAFF | TGTGCCAGCAGTAAGGGACAGCTGAACACTGAAGCTTTCTTT
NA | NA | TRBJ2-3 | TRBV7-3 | CARTYLRTFEDTQYF | TGTGCCAGGACTTACCTACGGACTTTCGAAGATACGCAGTATTTT
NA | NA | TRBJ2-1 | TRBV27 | CASSLRQVPINEQFF | TGTGCCAGCAGTTTAAGGCAGGTCCCCATCAATGAGCAGTTCTTC
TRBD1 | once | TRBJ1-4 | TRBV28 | CASNPGQGDEKLFF | TGTGCCAGCAATCCGGGACAGGGGGATGAAAAACTGTTTTTT
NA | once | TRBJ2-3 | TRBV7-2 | CASSLDGYTQYF | TGTGCCAGCAGCTTAGACGGGTATACGCAGTATTTT
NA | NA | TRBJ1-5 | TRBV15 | CATSRDFGPQHF | TGTGCCACCAGCAGAGATTTCGGGCCCCAGCATTTT
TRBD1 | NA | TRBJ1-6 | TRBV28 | CASRKGARFFPKERGFSPLHF | TGTGCCAGCCGAAAGGGGGCCAGGTTCTTCCCCAAGGAGCGAGGATTTTCACCCCTCCACTTT
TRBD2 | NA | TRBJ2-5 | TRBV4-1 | CASSQSGLPPETQYF | TGCGCCAGCAGCCAGTCGGGACTACCGCCGGAGACCCAGTACTTC
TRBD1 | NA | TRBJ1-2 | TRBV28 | CASSQTLGTGFLDGYTF | TGTGCCAGCAGTCAAACGCTCGGGACAGGTTTTCTAGATGGCTACACCTTC
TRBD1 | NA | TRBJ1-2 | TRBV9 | CASSGPTGYGYTF | TGTGCCAGCAGCGGTCCGACAGGGTATGGCTACACCTTC
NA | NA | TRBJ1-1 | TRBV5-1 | CASSLDRVGVNTEAFF | TGCGCCAGCAGCTTGGACAGGGTCGGAGTGAACACTGAAGCTTTCTTT
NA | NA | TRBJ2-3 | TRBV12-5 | CASGLVQSGSGWADTQYF | TGTGCTAGTGGTTTGGTACAATCCGGATCAGGGTGGGCAGATACGCAGTATTTT
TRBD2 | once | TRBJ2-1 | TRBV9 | CASSPRTSGGILQFF | TGTGCCAGCAGCCCCAGGACTAGCGGGGGGATACTCCAGTTCTTC
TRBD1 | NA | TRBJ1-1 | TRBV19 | CASRILPGQGARTEAFF | TGTGCCAGTAGGATCCTACCGGGACAGGGGGCGCGAACTGAAGCTTTCTTT
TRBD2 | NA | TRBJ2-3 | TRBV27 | CASSDERGVTDTQYF | TGTGCCAGCAGTGACGAGCGGGGGGTCACAGATACGCAGTATTTT
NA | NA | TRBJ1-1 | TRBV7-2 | CASSLLGSTEAFF | TGTGCCAGCAGCTTACTCGGGTCTACTGAAGCTTTCTTT
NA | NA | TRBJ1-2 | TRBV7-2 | CASSLAPPGGYTF | TGTGCCAGCAGCTTAGCCCCCCCCGGTGGCTACACCTTC
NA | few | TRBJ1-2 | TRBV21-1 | CASSNEVQGPVYGYTF | TGTGCCAGCAGCAATGAGGTCCAGGGCCCCGTCTATGGCTACACCTTC
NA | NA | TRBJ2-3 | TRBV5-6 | CASSSVGGELLTQYF | TGTGCCAGCAGCTCGGTCGGCGGGGAACTTCTTACGCAGTATTTT
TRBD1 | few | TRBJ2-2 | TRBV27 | CASSTQETGLTGELFF | TGTGCCAGCAGCACCCAAGAGACAGGGCTCACCGGGGAGCTGTTTTTT
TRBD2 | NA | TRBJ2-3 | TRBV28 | CASSPLSGGQDTQYF | TGTGCCAGCAGTCCGCTCAGCGGGGGCCAGGATACGCAGTATTTT
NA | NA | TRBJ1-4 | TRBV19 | CASSRPVGEKLFF | TGTGCCAGTAGTCGACCGGTCGGGGAAAAACTGTTTTTT
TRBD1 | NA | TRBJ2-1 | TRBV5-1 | CASSWGDRGRRNEQFF | TGCGCCAGCAGCTGGGGGGACAGGGGGCGCAGGAATGAGCAGTTCTTC
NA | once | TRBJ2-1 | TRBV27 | CASRWGDSYNEQFF | TGTGCCAGCAGGTGGGGGGACTCCTACAATGAGCAGTTCTTC
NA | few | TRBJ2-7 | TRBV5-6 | CASSRIRGEQYF | TGTGCCAGCAGCCGTATCCGGGGCGAGCAGTACTTC
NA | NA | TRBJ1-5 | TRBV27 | CASRNPGPGNQPQHF | TGTGCCAGCCGTAACCCAGGGCCAGGCAATCAGCCCCAGCATTTT
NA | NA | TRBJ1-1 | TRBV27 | CASSFLFQGRAEAFF | TGTGCCAGCAGTTTTCTGTTCCAGGGAAGGGCTGAAGCTTTCTTT
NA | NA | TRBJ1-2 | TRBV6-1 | CASSEAPVSNYGYTF | TGTGCCAGCAGTGAAGCGCCAGTCTCTAACTATGGCTACACCTTC
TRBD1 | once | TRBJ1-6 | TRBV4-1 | CASSQDPQGGSPLHF | TGCGCCAGCAGCCAAGATCCCCAGGGGGGTTCACCCCTCCACTTT
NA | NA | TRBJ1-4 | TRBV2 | CASGGGPGREKLFF | TGTGCCAGCGGGGGGGGACCAGGGCGTGAAAAACTGTTTTTT
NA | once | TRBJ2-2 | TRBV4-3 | CASSQDPTGELFF | TGCGCCAGCAGCCAAGACCCGACCGGGGAGCTGTTTTTT
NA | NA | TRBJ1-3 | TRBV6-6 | CASSFGTPSGNTIYF | TGTGCCAGCAGTTTCGGGACTCCTTCTGGAAACACCATATATTTT
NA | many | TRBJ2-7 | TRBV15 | CATSRDLAEQYF | TGTGCCACCAGCAGAGATTTGGCAGAGCAGTACTTC
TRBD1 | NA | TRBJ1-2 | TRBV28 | CASSSYGDRVNYGYTF | TGTGCCAGCAGTTCTTATGGGGACAGGGTTAACTATGGCTACACCTTC